These 10 T cell receptor beta chains share one sample of origin, sequenced in a study of blood T cell repertoires in COVID-19 (dated by TCRdb to 2019 to 2021). Library preparation used the immunoSEQ multiplex PCR assay. The source is immuneACCESS, and TCRdb retained only in-frame sequences with V and J called. Part of the clones is not carried over; for the studies checked, unresolved V genes explain less than half of this, and the remainder is unexplained. This sample holds roughly 140,000 clones; more than 75% were observed only once. About 4% of the sample is taken by the ten largest. Source material: peripheral blood. These receptors all stem from a woman of 80 years or more with acute or convalescent COVID-19.

The CDR3 region is CAISEEVAGGAGELFF. The DNA of the CDR3 is TGTGCCATCAGTGAAGAAGTAGCGGGAGGGGCCGGGGAGCTGTTTTTT. The chain links TRBV10-3 to TRBJ2-2; 11 nucleotides align to TRBD2. The CDR3 runs 16 residues. V was clipped by 3 bases and J by 6 bases; unmatched bases: 6. Germline-derived CDR1 and CDR2 are ENHRY and SYGVKD.

The chain couples TRBV3-1 (or the pseudogene TRBV3-2) to TRBJ2-5; D gene unclear. Germline V gives CDR1 LGHDT, CDR2 YNNKEL (reference sequence). The CDR3 runs to 15 residues. Trimming stripped 3 bases from V and 2 bases from J, with 13 bases between. In DNA, the CDR3 is TGTGCCAGCAGCCACCAACACGGGTCTCAAGAGACCCAGTACTTC. This sequence encodes CASSHQHGSQETQYF.

This clone came up a few times. The chain employs TRBV19 and TRBJ2-7; TRBD2 matches at 8 bases. CDR3 size: 14 residues. CDR1 and CDR2 (germline): LNHDA, SQIVND (reference sequence). Unmatched junction bases numbered 5, after V lost 5 bases and J lost 2 bases. DNA of the CDR3: TGTGCCAGTAGTTTCTCTAGCGGGCCCTACGAGCAGTACTTC. Protein sequence: CASSFSSGPYEQYF.

The chain uses TRBV7-8 and TRBJ2-7; TRBD2 matches 8 bases. This CDR3 region has 13 residues. Losses at the gene ends were 5 bases for V and 4 bases for J; bases not matched to a gene: 4. Germline V gives CDR1 SGHVS, CDR2 FQNEAQ. This CDR3 reads CASSQGLVYEQYF. DNA of the CDR3: TGTGCCAGCAGCCAGGGACTAGTTTACGAGCAGTACTTC.

The V call is TRBV4-1, the J call TRBJ2-4; a weak D match, TRBD2 (5 bases). CDR1 and CDR2 from the germline V gene are MGHRA and YSYEKL. The CDR3 runs 14 residues. V was cut by 2 bases and J by 8 bases, with 13 bases left in between. CDR3 residues: CASSQSGSLHIQYF. CDR3 DNA sequence: TGCGCCAGCAGCCAATCGGGGAGTTTACACATTCAGTACTTC.

The rearrangement joins TRBV18 to TRBJ2-1; D may be TRBD2 (6 bases). With 5 bases removed from V and 0 bases from J, the gap between germline ends came to 20 bases. Per germline, CDR1 KGHSH and CDR2 LQKENI. The CDR3 is made up of 18 amino acids. The CDR3 DNA follows: TGTGCCAGCTCAGTAAGGGTACTAGCCGCCGGCTCCTACAATGAGCAGTTCTTC. Amino acid sequence: CASSVRVLAAGSYNEQFF.

This clone showed up just a few times. The CDR3 is CASSSWTSGGEQYF. The CDR3, as DNA: TGTGCCAGCAGTTCCTGGACTAGCGGGGGCGAGCAGTACTTC. The gene calls are TRBV7-2 and TRBJ2-7, with 13 nucleotides matching TRBD2. The germline V gene encodes CDR1 SGHTA and CDR2 FQGNSA. V was clipped by 6 bases and J by 6 bases; unmatched bases: 5. This CDR3 region has 14 residues.

There are a few counts of this clone. The genes are TRBV30 and TRBJ1-6; D is perhaps TRBD1 (5 bases). V lost 4 bases, J lost 8 bases, and 12 bases lay in between. This CDR3 region has 13 residues. Germline CDR1 GTSNPN, CDR2 SVGIG (reference sequence). CDR3 protein: CAWNGGWDSPLHF. The CDR3 nucleotides read TGTGCCTGGAATGGGGGGTGGGATTCACCCCTCCACTTT.

V and J are TRBV7-3 and TRBJ2-1; the D is unclear. Germline V CDR1 and CDR2: SGHTA, FQGTGA. The CDR3 is 15 residues long. Deletions cut 2 bases from V and 9 bases from J, with 17 bases between. CDR3 DNA: TGTGCCAGCAGCTTAGGCCCGGGTGGGTTGAGTGAGCAGTTCTTC. Translation: CASSLGPGGLSEQFF. The variable domain in full, completed from reference TRBV7-3 and TRBJ2-1, reads GAGVSQTPSNKVTEKGKYVELRCDPISGHTALYWYRQSLGQGPEFLIYFQGTGAADDSGLPNDRFFAVRPEGSVSTLKIQRTERGDSAVYLCASSLGPGGLSEQFFGPGTRLTVL.

The chain carries TRBV5-4 and TRBJ2-3, with 9 nucleotides matching TRBD1. CDR1 and CDR2 from the germline V gene are SGHNT and YYREEE (reference sequence). V was pared by 5 bases and J by 7 bases, with 8 bases of the junction left unmatched. The CDR3 sequence is 14 residues long. The CDR3 DNA follows: TGTGCCAGCAGACCGGGACAGGGCCCCCATACGCAGTATTTT. Translating gives CASRPGQGPHTQYF.